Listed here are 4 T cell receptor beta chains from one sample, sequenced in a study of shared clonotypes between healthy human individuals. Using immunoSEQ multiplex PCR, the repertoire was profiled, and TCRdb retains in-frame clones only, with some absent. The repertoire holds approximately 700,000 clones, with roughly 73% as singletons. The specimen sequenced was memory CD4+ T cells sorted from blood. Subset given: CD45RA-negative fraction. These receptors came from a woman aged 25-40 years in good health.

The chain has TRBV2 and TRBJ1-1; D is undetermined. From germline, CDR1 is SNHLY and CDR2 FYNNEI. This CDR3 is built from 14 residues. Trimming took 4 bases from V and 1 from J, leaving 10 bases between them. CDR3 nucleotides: TGTGCCAGCAGTGTTCGGACCGAGAACACTGAAGCTTTCTTT. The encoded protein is CASSVRTENTEAFF. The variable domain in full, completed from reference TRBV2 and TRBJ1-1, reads EPEVTQTPSHQVTQMGQEVILRCVPISNHLYFYWYRQILGQKVEFLVSFYNNEISEKSEIFDDQFSVERPDGSNFTLKIRSTKLEDSAMYFCASSVRTENTEAFFGQGTRLTVV.

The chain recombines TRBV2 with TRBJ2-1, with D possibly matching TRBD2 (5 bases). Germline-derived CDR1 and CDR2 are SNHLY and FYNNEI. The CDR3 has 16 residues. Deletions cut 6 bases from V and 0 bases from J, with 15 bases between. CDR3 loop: CASRKERTSSYNEQFF. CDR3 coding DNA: TGTGCCAGCAGGAAGGAGCGGACCAGCTCCTACAATGAGCAGTTCTTC.

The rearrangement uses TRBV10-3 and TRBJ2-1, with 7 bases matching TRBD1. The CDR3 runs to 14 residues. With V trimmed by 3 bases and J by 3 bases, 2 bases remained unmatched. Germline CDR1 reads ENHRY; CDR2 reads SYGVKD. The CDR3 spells CAISEGQVYNEQFF. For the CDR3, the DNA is TGTGCCATCAGTGAAGGACAGGTCTACAATGAGCAGTTCTTC.

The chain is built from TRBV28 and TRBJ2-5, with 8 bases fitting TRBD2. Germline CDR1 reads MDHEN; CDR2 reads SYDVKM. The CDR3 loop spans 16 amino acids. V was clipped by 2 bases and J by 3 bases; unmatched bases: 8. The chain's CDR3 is CASSLGWAGGEETQYF. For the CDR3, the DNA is TGTGCCAGCAGTTTAGGCTGGGCGGGAGGCGAAGAGACCCAGTACTTC.